The rows below give T cell receptor beta chains drawn from one sample of a study of monozygotic twins with inflammatory bowel disease. Reanalyzing the 5' RACE reads, TCRdb keeps one entry per CDR3 protein, without DNA. There are some 150,000 distinct CDR3 sequences in the sample, with 2% to 2.5% held by the top ten. The material sequenced was blood. The receptors here all came from a human donor with ulcerative colitis or Crohn's disease, or a healthy co-twin of an affected twin (not recorded which). Each CDR3 is given with its conserved first and last residue.

J | V | CDR3
TRBJ2-2 | TRBV4-3 | CASPKKGDTGELFF
TRBJ2-3 | TRBV28 | CASSPPTGGADTQYF
TRBJ2-3 | TRBV6-1 | CASSLTGGEDTDTQYF
TRBJ2-3 | TRBV7-3 | CASSLSVSSGTDTQYF
TRBJ2-2 | TRBV29-1 | CSVDFVGAGDTGELFF
TRBJ2-1 | TRBV20-1 | CSARDRTSGGEQFF
TRBJ2-7 | TRBV30 | CAWTRGYEQYF
TRBJ2-7 | TRBV15 | CATSREQGDEQYF
TRBJ2-6 | TRBV6-5 | CASSSWRKSSGANVLTF
TRBJ2-2 | TRBV5-1 | CASSLVQEATGELFF
TRBJ2-3 | TRBV11-2 | CASSLTGQGTDTQYF
TRBJ2-7 | TRBV7-9 | CASSSQTGGEYEQYF
TRBJ1-5 | TRBV4-2 | CASSQGADGQPQHF
TRBJ2-2 | TRBV5-1 | CASSLLRAGELFF
TRBJ2-1 | TRBV20-1 | CSAPPAGTSGSNEQFF
TRBJ2-1 | TRBV7-7 | CASSLDIGDNEQFF
TRBJ1-5 | TRBV20-1 | CSAGTPGVNSNQPQHF
TRBJ2-7 | TRBV2 | CASSESRDTYEQYF
TRBJ1-6 | TRBV11-2 | CASSPESGVGSPLHF
TRBJ2-2 | TRBV7-2 | CASSQGAGSGELFF
TRBJ2-1 | TRBV15 | CATSRETRDGEQFF
TRBJ1-5 | TRBV4-1 | CASSQGIRQGRDQPQHF
TRBJ1-1 | TRBV20-1 | CSARPQGAAFF
TRBJ2-1 | TRBV6-5 | CASSYSQGQAYNEQFF
TRBJ2-2 | TRBV14 | CASSQLTDTGELFF
TRBJ2-2 | TRBV7-8 | CASSLDLVSGGELFF
TRBJ2-1 | TRBV2 | CASSERQKSYNEQFF
TRBJ1-3 | TRBV7-2 | CASSLARGASGNTIYF
TRBJ2-7 | TRBV27 | CASSLGVGSYEQYF
TRBJ2-7 | TRBV20-1 | CSSSPLAGGTSYEQYF
TRBJ2-3 | TRBV15 | CATSRGGEDTQYF
TRBJ2-5 | TRBV5-6 | CASSQFLGTLQETQYF
TRBJ1-5 | TRBV19 | CASRVGGNQPQHF
TRBJ2-7 | TRBV7-8 | CASSSRDVSYEQYF
TRBJ1-1 | TRBV5-1 | CASSLEGQGYTEAFF
TRBJ2-3 | TRBV5-1 | CASSFSIRRELNTQYF
TRBJ2-3 | TRBV28 | CASSPPGHRTDTQYF